This T cell receptor (beta chain) was found in a study of blood T cell repertoires in COVID-19. For the study at large: Donors in the United States, Italy and Spain gave samples during acute or convalescent COVID-19.

In assigning cohorts, the study relied on participant-reported clinical history. In germline, CDR1 is SGHRS, CDR2 YFSETQ. The CDR3 runs to 15 residues. V was pared by 4 bases and J by 1 base, with 13 bases between. Data came from immunoSEQ multiplex PCR; TCRdb stores just in-frame clones and leaves some out. The sample yields about 230,000 clones, nearly 90% seen once. The rearrangement joins TRBV5-1 to TRBJ2-3; a weak D match, TRBD2 (5 bases). Sequencing was carried out using PBMCs or T cells enriched from blood (not recorded which). The clonotype was recovered from a young woman with acute COVID-19. In nucleotides, the CDR3 is TGCGCCAGCAGCGATTCTGGACTGGGCACAGATACGCAGTATTTT. Protein sequence: CASSDSGLGTDTQYF. Using reference TRBV5-1 and TRBJ2-3 for the parts outside the CDR3, the full variable domain is KAGVTQTPRYLIKTRGQQVTLSCSPISGHRSVSWYQQTPGQGLQFLFEYFSETQRNKGNFPGRFSGRQFSNSRSEMNVSTLELGDSALYLCASSDSGLGTDTQYFGPGTRLTVL.